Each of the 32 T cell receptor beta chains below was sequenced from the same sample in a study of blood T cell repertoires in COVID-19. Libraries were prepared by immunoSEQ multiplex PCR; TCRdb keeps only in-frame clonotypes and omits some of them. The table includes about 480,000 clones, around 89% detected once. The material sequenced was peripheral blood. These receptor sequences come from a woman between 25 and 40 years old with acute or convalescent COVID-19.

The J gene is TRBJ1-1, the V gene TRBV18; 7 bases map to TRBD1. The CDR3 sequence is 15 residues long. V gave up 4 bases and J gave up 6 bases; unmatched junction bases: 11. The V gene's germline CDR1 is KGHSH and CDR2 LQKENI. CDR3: CASSLQGQEISEAFF. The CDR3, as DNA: TGTGCCAGCTCACTCCAAGGACAGGAAATCTCTGAAGCTTTCTTT.

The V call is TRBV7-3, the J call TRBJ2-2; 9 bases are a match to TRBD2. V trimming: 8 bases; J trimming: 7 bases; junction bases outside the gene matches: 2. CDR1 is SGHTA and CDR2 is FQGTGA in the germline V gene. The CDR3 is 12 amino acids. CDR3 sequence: CASGSGGGELFF. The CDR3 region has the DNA TGTGCCAGCGGTAGCGGGGGCGGGGAGCTGTTTTTT.

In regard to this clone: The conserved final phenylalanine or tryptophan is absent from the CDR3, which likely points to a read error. The CDR3 region is CASSEAQLLYQPQHL. As DNA, the CDR3 is TGTGCCAGCAGTGAAGCACAGCTACTCTATCAGCCCCAGCATCTT. The chain uses TRBV6-1 and TRBJ1-5; D remains unclear. V was pared by 0 bases and J by 5 bases, with 11 bases between. Per germline, CDR1 MNHNS and CDR2 SASEGT. The CDR3 contains 15 residues.

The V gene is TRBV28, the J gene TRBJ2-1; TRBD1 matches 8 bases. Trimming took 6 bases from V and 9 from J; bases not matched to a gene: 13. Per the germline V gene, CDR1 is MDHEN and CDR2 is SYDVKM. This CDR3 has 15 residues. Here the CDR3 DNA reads TGTGCCAGCAGAGCCGGGACAGGTGATGGGAGTGAGCAGTTCTTC. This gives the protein CASRAGTGDGSEQFF.

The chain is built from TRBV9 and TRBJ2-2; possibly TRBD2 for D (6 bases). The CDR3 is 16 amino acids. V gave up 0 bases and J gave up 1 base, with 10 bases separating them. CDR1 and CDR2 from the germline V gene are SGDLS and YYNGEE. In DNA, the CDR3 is TGTGCCAGCAGCGTAGGGCCGGGGGTGAACACCGGGGAGCTGTTTTTT. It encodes CASSVGPGVNTGELFF.

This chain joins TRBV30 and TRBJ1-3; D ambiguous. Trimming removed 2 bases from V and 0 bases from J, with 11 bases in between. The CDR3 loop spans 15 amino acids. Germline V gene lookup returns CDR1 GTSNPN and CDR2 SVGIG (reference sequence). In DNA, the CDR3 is TGTGCCTGGAGTTTCGGAGACGTCTCTGGAAACACCATATATTTT. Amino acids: CAWSFGDVSGNTIYF.

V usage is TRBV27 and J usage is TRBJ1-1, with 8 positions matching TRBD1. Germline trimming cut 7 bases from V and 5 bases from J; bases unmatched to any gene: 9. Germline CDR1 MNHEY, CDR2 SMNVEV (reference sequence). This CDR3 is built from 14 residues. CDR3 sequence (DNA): TGTGCCAGCACCAGGGGGCAGGGCGTTACTGAAGCTTTCTTT. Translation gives CASTRGQGVTEAFF.

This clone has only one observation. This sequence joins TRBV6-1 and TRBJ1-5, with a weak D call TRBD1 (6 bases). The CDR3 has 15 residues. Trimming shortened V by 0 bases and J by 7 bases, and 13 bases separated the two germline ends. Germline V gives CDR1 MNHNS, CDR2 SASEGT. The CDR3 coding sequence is TGTGCCAGCAGTGAAGCCCCAGGGGCCGGCCAGCCCCAGCATTTT. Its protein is CASSEAPGAGQPQHF.

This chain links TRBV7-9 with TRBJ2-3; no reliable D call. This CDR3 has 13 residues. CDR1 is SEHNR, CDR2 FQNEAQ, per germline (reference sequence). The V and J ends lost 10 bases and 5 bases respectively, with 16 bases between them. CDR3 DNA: TGTGCCACCCCGAGCGCCGGCTTAGATACGCAGTATTTT. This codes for CATPSAGLDTQYF.

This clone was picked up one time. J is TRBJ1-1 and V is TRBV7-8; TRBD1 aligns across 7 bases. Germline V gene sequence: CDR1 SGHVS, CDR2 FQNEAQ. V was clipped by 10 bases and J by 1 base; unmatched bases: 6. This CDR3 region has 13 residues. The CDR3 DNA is TGTGCCACCAACAGGGGAGCGAACACTGAAGCTTTCTTT. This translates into CATNRGANTEAFF. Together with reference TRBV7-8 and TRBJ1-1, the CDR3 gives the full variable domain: GAGVSQSPRYKVAKRGQDVALRCDPISGHVSLFWYQQALGQGPEFLTYFQNEAQLDKSGLPSDRFFAERPEGSVSTLKIQRTQQEDSAVYLCATNRGANTEAFFGQGTRLTVV.

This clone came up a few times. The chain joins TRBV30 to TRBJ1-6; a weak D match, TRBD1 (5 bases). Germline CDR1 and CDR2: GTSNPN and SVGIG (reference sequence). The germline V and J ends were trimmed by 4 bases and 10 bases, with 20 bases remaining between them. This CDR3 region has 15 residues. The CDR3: CAWTWGAGPVSPLHF. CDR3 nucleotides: TGTGCCTGGACCTGGGGTGCAGGGCCAGTGTCACCCCTCCACTTT. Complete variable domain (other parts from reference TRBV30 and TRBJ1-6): SQTIHQWPATLVQPVGSPLSLECTVEGTSNPNLYWYRQAAGRGLQLLFYSVGIGQISSEVPQNLSASRPQDRQFILSSKKLLLSDSGFYLCAWTWGAGPVSPLHFGNGTRLTVT.

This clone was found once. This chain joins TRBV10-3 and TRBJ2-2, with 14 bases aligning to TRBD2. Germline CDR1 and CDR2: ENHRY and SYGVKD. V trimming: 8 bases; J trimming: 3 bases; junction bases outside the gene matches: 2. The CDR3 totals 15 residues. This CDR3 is CAIRLAGGDTGELFF. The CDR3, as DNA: TGTGCCATCCGACTAGCGGGGGGGGACACCGGGGAGCTGTTTTTT.

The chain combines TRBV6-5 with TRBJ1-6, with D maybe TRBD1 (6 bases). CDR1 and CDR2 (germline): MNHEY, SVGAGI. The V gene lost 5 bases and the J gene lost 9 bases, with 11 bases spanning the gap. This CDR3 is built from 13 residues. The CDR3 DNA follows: TGTGCCAGCAGTCAAAGGGGGAGTTCACCCCTCCACTTT. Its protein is CASSQRGSSPLHF.

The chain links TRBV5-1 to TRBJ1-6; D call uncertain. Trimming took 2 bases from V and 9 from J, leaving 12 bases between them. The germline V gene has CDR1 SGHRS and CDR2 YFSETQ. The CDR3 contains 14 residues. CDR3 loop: CASSFGTTGSPLHF. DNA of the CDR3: TGCGCCAGCAGCTTCGGAACGACGGGTTCACCCCTCCACTTT.

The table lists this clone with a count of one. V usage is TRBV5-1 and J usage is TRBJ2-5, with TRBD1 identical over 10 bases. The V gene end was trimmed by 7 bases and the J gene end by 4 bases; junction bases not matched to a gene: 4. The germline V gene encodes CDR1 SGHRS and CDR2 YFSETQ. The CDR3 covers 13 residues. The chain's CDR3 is CASRQGAGETQYF. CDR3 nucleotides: TGCGCCAGCCGACAGGGGGCGGGAGAGACCCAGTACTTC. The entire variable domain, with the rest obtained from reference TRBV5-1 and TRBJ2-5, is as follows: KAGVTQTPRYLIKTRGQQVTLSCSPISGHRSVSWYQQTPGQGLQFLFEYFSETQRNKGNFPGRFSGRQFSNSRSEMNVSTLELGDSALYLCASRQGAGETQYFGPGTRLLVL.

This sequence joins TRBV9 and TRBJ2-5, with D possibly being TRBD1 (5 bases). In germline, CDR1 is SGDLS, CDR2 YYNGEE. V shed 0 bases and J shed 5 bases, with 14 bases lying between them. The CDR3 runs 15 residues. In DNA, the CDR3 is TGTGCCAGCAGCGTAGAAAAGGGGATTTGGGAGACCCAGTACTTC. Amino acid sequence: CASSVEKGIWETQYF. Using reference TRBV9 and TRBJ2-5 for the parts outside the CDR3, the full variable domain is DSGVTQTPKHLITATGQRVTLRCSPRSGDLSVYWYQQSLDQGLQFLIQYYNGEERAKGNILERFSAQQFPDLHSELNLSSLELGDSALYFCASSVEKGIWETQYFGPGTRLLVL.

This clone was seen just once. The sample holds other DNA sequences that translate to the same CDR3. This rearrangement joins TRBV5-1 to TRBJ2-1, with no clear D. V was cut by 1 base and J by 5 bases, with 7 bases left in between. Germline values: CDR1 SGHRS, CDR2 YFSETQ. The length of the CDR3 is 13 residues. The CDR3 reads CASSLSQDNEQFF. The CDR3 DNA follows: TGCGCCAGCAGCTTGAGCCAGGACAATGAGCAGTTCTTC.

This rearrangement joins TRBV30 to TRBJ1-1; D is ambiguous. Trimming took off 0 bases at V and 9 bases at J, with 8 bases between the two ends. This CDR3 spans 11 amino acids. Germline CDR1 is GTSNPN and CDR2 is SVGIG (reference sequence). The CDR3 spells CAWSVGEKAFF. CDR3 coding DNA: TGTGCCTGGAGTGTCGGGGAAAAAGCTTTCTTT.

The CDR3 is CASSLDLGGYTF. The CDR3 nucleotides are TGTGCCAGCAGCTTAGACCTCGGGGGCTACACCTTC. The chain uses TRBV11-2 and TRBJ1-2; no clear D gene. This CDR3 has 12 residues. V was cut by 0 bases and J by 8 bases, with 7 bases left in between. Germline lookup yields CDR1 SGHAT and CDR2 FQNNGV. The complete variable domain, with remaining parts taken from reference TRBV11-2 and TRBJ1-2, reads EAGVAQSPRYKIIEKRQSVAFWCNPISGHATLYWYQQILGQGPKLLIQFQNNGVVDDSQLPKDRFSAERLKGVDSTLKIQPAKLEDSAVYLCASSLDLGGYTFGSGTRLTVV.

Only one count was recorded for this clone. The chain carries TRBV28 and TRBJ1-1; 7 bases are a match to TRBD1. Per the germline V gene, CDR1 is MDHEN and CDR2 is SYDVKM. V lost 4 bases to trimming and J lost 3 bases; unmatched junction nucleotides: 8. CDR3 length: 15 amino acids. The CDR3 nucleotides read TGTGCCAGCAGTTCCCGACAGGGTTTATACACTGAAGCTTTCTTT. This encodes CASSSRQGLYTEAFF.

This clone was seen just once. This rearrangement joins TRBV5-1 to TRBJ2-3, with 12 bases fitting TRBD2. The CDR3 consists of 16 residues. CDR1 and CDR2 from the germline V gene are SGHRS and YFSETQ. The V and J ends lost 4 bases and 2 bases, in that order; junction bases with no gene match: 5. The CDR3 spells CASSHGLAGTTDTQYF. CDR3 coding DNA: TGCGCCAGCAGCCACGGACTAGCGGGGACCACAGATACGCAGTATTTT.

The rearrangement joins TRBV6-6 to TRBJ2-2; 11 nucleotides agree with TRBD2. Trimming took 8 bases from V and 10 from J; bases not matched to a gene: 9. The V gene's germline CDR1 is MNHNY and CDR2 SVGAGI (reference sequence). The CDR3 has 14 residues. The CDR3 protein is CASLAGGSVAELFF. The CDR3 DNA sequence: TGTGCCAGCCTAGCGGGGGGTAGCGTCGCGGAGCTGTTTTTT.

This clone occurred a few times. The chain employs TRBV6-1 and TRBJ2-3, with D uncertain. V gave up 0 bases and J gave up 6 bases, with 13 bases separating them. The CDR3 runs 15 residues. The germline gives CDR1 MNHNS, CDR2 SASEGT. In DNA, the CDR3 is TGTGCCAGCAGTGAAGCGCCCGGTACGTCGGATACGCAGTATTTT. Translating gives CASSEAPGTSDTQYF.

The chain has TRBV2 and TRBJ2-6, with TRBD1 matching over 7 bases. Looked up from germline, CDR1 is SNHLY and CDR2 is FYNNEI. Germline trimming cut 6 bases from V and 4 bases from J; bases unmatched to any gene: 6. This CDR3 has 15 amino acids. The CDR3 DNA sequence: TGTGCCAGCAGGTCCGGGACAGCCGGGGCCAACGTCCTGACTTTC. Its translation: CASRSGTAGANVLTF.

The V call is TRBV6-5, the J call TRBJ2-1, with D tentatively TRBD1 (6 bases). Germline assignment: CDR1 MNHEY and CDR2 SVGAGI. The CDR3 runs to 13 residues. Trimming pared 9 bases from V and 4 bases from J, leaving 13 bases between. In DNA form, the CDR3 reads TGTGCCAGTCTCTTGGACAGATACAATGAGCAGTTCTTC. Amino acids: CASLLDRYNEQFF.

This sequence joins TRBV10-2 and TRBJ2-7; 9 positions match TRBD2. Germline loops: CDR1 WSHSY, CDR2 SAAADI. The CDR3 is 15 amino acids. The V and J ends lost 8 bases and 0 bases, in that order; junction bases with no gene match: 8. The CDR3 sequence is CASSPQRGDSYEQYF. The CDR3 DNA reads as TGCGCCAGCTCACCCCAGCGGGGGGACTCCTACGAGCAGTACTTC.

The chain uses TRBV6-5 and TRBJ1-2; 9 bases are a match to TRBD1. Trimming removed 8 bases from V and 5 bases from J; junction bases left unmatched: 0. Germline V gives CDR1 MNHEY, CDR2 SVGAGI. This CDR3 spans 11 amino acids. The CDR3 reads CASGTGYGYTF. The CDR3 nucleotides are TGTGCCAGCGGGACAGGGTATGGCTACACCTTC.

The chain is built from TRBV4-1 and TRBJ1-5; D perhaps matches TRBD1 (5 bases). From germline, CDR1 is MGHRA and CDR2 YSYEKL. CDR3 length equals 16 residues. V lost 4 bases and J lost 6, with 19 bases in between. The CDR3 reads CASSPIVGGSGQPQHF. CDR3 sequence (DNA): TGCGCCAGCAGCCCGATTGTGGGGGGGAGTGGTCAGCCCCAGCATTTT.

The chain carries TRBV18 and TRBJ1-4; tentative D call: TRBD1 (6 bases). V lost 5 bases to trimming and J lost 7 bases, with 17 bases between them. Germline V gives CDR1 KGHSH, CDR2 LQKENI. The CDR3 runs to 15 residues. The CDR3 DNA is TGTGCCAGCTCAAGCGGCCGGGGGGCTGGTGAAAAACTGTTTTTT. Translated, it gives CASSSGRGAGEKLFF.

In nucleotides, the CDR3 is TGTGCCAGTAGTACGTCGGGGGGACTCTATGGCTACACCTTC. Its translation: CASSTSGGLYGYTF. This chain links TRBV19 with TRBJ1-2; D may be TRBD1 (5 bases). CDR3 length equals 14 residues. In germline, CDR1 is LNHDA, CDR2 SQIVND (reference sequence). The V end was cut by 4 bases, the J end by 4 bases, with 13 bases between. Complete variable domain (other parts from reference TRBV19 and TRBJ1-2): DGGITQSPKYLFRKEGQNVTLSCEQNLNHDAMYWYRQDPGQGLRLIYYSQIVNDFQKGDIAEGYSVSREKKESFPLTVTSAQKNPTAFYLCASSTSGGLYGYTFGSGTRLTVV.

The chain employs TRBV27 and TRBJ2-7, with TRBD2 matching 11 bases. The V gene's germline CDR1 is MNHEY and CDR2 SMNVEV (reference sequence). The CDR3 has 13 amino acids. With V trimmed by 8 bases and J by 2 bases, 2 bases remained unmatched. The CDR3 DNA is TGTGCCAGCGCACTAGCGGGGGCCTACGAGCAGTACTTC. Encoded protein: CASALAGAYEQYF.

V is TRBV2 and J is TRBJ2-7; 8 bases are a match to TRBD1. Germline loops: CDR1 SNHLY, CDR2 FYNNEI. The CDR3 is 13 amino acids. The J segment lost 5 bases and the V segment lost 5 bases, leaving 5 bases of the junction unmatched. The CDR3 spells CASSTRQGNEQYF. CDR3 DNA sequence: TGTGCCAGCAGTACCCGACAGGGGAACGAGCAGTACTTC.